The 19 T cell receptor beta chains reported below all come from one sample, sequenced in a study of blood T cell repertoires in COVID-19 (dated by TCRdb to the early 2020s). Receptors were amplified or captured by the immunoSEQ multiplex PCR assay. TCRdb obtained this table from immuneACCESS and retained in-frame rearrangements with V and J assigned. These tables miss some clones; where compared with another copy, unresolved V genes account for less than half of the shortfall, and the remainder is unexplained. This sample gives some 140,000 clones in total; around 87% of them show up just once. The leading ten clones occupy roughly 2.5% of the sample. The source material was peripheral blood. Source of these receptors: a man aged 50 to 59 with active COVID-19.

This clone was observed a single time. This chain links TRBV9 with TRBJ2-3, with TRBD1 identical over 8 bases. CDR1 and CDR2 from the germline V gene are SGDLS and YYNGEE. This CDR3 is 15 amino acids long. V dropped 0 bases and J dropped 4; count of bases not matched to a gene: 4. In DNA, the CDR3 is TGTGCCAGCAGCGTAGTCGACAGGGGCCCAGATACGCAGTATTTT. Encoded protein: CASSVVDRGPDTQYF.

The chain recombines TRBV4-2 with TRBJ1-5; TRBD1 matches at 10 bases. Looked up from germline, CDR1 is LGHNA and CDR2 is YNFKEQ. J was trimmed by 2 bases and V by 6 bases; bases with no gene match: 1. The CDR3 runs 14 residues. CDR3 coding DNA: TGTGCCAGCAGGGGGACAGGGGGCAATCAGCCCCAGCATTTT. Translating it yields CASRGTGGNQPQHF.

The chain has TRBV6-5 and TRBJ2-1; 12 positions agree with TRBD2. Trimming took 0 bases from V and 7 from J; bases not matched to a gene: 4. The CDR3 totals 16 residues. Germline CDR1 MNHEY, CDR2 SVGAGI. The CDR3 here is CASSYSASGGANEQFF. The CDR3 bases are TGTGCCAGCAGTTACTCGGCTAGCGGGGGGGCTAATGAGCAGTTCTTC.

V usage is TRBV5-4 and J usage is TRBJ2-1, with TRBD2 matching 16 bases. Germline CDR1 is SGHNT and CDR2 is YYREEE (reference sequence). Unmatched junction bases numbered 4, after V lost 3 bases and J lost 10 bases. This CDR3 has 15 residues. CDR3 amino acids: CASSSPGLAGGEQFF. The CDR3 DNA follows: TGTGCCAGCAGCTCCCCGGGACTAGCGGGGGGGGAGCAGTTCTTC.

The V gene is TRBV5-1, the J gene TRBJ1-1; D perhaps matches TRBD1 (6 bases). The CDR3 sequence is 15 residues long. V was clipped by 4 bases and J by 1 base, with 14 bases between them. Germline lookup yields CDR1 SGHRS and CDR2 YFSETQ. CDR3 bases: TGCGCCAGCAGCACTACGGGACAACCGAACACTGAAGCTTTCTTT. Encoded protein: CASSTTGQPNTEAFF.

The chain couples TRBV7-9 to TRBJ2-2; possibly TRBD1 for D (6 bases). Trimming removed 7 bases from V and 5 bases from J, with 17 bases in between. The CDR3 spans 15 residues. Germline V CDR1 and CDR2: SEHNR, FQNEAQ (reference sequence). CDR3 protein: CASTVVTGSTGELFF. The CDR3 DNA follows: TGTGCCAGCACCGTAGTAACAGGGTCTACCGGGGAGCTGTTTTTT.

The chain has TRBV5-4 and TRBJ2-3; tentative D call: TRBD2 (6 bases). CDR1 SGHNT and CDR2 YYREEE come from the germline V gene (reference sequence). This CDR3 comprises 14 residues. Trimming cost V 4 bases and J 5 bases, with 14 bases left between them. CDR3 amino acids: CASSLRRAGDTQYF. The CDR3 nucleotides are TGTGCCAGCAGCCTGAGGAGGGCGGGAGATACGCAGTATTTT.

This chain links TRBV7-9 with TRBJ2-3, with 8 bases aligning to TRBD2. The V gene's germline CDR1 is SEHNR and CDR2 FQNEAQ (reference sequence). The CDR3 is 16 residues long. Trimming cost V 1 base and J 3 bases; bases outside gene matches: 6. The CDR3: CASSLGRGGRTDTQYF. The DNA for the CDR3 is TGTGCCAGCAGCTTAGGCCGGGGGGGCCGGACAGATACGCAGTATTTT.

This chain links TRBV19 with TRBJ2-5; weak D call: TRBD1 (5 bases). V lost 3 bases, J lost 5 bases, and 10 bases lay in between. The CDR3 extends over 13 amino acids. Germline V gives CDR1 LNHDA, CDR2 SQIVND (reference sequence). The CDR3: CASSIWGEETQYF. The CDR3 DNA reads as TGTGCCAGTAGTATTTGGGGCGAGGAGACCCAGTACTTC.

CDR3: CASSWGEQSQETQYF. CDR3 bases: TGCGCCAGCAGCTGGGGGGAACAGTCCCAAGAGACCCAGTACTTC. The rearrangement links TRBV5-1 to TRBJ2-5; weak D call: TRBD2 (6 bases). The V end lost 3 bases, the J end lost 1 base, and 13 bases lay between the germline ends. In germline, CDR1 is SGHRS, CDR2 YFSETQ. The CDR3 totals 15 residues.

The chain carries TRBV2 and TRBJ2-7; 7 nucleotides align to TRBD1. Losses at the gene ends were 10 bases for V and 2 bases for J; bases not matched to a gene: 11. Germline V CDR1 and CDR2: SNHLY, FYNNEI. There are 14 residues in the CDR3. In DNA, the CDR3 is TGTGCCAATTCCCGGCCGGGACAGACCTACGAGCAGTACTTC. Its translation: CANSRPGQTYEQYF.

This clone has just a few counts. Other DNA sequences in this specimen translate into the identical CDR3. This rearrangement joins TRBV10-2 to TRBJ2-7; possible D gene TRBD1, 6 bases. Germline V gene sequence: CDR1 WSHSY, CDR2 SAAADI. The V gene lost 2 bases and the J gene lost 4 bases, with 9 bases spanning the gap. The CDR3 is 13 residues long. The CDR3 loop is CASSEGQGYEQYF. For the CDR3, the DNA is TGCGCCAGCAGTGAGGGTCAGGGGTACGAGCAGTACTTC.

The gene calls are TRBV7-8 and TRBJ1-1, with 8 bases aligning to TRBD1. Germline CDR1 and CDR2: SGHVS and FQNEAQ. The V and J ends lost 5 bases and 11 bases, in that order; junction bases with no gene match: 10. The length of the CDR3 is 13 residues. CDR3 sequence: CASSTRTGMGAFF. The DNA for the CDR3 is TGTGCCAGCAGCACAAGGACAGGGATGGGGGCTTTCTTT. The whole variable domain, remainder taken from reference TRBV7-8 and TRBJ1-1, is GAGVSQSPRYKVAKRGQDVALRCDPISGHVSLFWYQQALGQGPEFLTYFQNEAQLDKSGLPSDRFFAERPEGSVSTLKIQRTQQEDSAVYLCASSTRTGMGAFFGQGTRLTVV.

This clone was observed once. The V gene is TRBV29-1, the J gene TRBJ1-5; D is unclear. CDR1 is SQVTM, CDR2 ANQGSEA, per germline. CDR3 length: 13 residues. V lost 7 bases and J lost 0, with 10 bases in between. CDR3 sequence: CSAAVNSNQPQHF. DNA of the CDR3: TGCAGCGCGGCGGTTAATAGCAATCAGCCCCAGCATTTT. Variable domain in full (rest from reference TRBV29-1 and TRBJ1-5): SAVISQKPSRDICQRGTSLTIQCQVDSQVTMMFWYRQQPGQSLTLIATANQGSEATYESGFVIDKFPISRPNLTFSTLTVSNMSPEDSSIYLCSAAVNSNQPQHFGDGTRLSIL.

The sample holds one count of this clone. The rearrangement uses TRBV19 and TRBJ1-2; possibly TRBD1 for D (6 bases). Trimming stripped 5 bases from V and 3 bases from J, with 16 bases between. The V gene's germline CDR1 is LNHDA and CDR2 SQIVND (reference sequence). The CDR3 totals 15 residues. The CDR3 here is CASSLDSWSHYGYTF. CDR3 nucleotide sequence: TGTGCCAGTAGTTTGGACAGTTGGTCCCACTATGGCTACACCTTC.

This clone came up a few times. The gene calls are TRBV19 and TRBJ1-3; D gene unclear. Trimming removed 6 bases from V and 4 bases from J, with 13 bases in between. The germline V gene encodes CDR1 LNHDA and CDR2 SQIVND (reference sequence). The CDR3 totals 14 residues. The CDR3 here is CASSGEMAGNTIYF. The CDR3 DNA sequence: TGTGCCAGTAGCGGGGAAATGGCCGGAAACACCATATATTTT.

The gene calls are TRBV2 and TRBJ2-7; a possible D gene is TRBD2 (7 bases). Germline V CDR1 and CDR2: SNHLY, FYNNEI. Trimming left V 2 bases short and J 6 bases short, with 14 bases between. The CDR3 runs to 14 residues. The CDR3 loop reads CASSERGASFEQYF. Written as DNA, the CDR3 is TGTGCCAGCAGTGAACGGGGGGCGTCTTTCGAGCAGTACTTC.

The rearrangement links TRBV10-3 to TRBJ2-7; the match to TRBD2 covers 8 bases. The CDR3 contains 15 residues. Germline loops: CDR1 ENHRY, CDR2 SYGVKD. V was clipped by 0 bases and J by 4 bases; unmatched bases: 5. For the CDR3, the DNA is TGTGCCATCAGTGAGTCGGTAGCGGGGACATACGAGCAGTACTTC. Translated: CAISESVAGTYEQYF.

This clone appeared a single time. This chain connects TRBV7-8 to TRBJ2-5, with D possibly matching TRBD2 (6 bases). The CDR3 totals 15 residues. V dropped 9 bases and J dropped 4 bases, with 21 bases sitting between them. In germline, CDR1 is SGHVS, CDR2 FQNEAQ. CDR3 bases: TGTGCCAGTATAAAGGAGGGACGGGAGAGAGAGACCCAGTACTTC. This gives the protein CASIKEGRERETQYF.